This TCR beta chain was recovered during a study of T cells after somatic rescue of genetic block. Germline values: CDR1 KGHSH, CDR2 LQKENI. The CDR3 covers 15 residues. Trimming at V came to 3 bases and at J to 6 bases, leaving 5 bases not matched to a gene. TCRdb's table, derived via immunoSEQ multiplex PCR, lists solely in-frame clones and lacks some. The sample lists roughly 15,000 clones; around three quarters were seen once. The clonotype was recovered from a boy younger than 18. V is TRBV18 and J is TRBJ2-2; 9 bases agree with TRBD2. Source material: peripheral blood mononuclear cells (PBMCs). This chain's CDR3 is CASSPGQREAGELFF. The CDR3 coding sequence is TGTGCCAGCTCACCGGGCCAGCGGGAGGCCGGGGAGCTGTTTTTT.